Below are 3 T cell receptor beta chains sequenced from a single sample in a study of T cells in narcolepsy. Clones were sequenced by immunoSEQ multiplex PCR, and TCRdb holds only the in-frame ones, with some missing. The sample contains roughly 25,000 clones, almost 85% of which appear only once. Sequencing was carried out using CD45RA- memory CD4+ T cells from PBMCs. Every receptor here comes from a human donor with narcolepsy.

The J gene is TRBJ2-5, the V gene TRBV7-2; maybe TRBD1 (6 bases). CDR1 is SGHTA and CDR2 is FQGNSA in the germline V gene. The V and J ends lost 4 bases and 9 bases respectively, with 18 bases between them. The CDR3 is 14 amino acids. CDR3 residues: CASSSRQARSAQYF. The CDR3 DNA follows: TGTGCCAGCAGCTCGCGACAGGCCCGTTCGGCCCAGTACTTC.

The CDR3: CASSSPFAIAGDTDTQYF. The CDR3 region has the DNA TGTGCCAGCAGCTCGCCCTTCGCCATAGCGGGAGACACAGATACGCAGTATTTT. The chain employs TRBV28 and TRBJ2-3, with 9 positions matching TRBD2. The CDR3 sequence is 18 residues long. V trimming: 6 bases; J trimming: 2 bases; junction bases outside the gene matches: 15. CDR1 and CDR2 (germline): MDHEN, SYDVKM.

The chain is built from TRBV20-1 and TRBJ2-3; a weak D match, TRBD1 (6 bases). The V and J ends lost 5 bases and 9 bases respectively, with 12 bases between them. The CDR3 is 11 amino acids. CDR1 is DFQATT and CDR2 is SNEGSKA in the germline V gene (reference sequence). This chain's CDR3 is CSASTGDTQYF. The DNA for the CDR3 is TGCAGTGCTTCGACAGGCGACACGCAGTATTTT.